This T cell receptor (beta chain) was sequenced for a study of T cell repertoires in cytomegalovirus infection. At the level of the study: Evidence of both CMV infection and a matching HLA type came from public TCR beta signatures.

Concerning this clonotype itself: No antigen is known for it.

The CDR3 is 13 amino acids. Trimming shortened V by 6 bases and J by 2 bases, and 11 bases separated the two germline ends. The study, taken as a whole, reports: Individuals carrying CMV plus the relevant HLA were identified by cumulative frequency of public TCR beta families. Across the ex vivo response, the dominant clonotypes were HLA-C-restricted CMV-specific TCR beta clonotypes.

TCRdb re-called the reads through MiXCR, storing one row per CDR3 protein. The sample records over 150,000 distinct CDR3 sequences, 17% being singletons. Sequencing was done on a sample of CD8+ T cells from PBMCs. The TCR originated in a human donor in good health (CMV status not recorded). Some clones in this sample may be carry-over from other donors' samples. The chain is built from TRBV12-3 or TRBV12-4 and TRBJ2-7; tentatively, D is TRBD1 (6 bases). This CDR3 is CASSRDTPYEQYF. In DNA form, the CDR3 reads TGTGCCAGCAGCCGGGACACCCCCTACGAGCAGTACTTC.